The 8 T cell receptor beta chains reported below all come from one sample, sequenced in a study of neoadjuvant anti-PD-1 for oral cavity cancer. Libraries were prepared by immunoSEQ multiplex PCR; TCRdb keeps only in-frame clonotypes and omits some of them. Among under 15,000 clones listed, under 70% were seen once. Time point described: after neoadjuvant nivolumab, at surgical resection. This specimen was PBMCs, taken after nivolumab (anti-PD-1) treatment. Every receptor here comes from a person aged 40 to 85 with oral cavity squamous cell carcinoma.

V gene TRBV6-5 combines with J gene TRBJ1-2; D is uncertain. This CDR3 is 12 amino acids long. The V gene lost 6 bases and the J gene lost 8 bases, with 13 bases spanning the gap. Germline-derived CDR1 and CDR2 are MNHEY and SVGAGI. This CDR3 is CASRPQEDGYTF. DNA of the CDR3: TGTGCCAGCAGACCCCAGGAAGACGGCTACACCTTC.

The chain links TRBV14 to TRBJ2-2; D perhaps matches TRBD1 (6 bases). This CDR3 has 15 amino acids. Germline loops: CDR1 SGHDN, CDR2 FVKESK. V lost 3 bases and J 4 bases, leaving 12 bases between the germline ends. The CDR3 nucleotides are TGTGCCAGCAGCCAGTTCCAGGGGATCACCGGGGAGCTGTTTTTT. Amino acids: CASSQFQGITGELFF.

This chain uses TRBV19 with TRBJ1-1, with D tentatively TRBD1 (6 bases). Germline values: CDR1 LNHDA, CDR2 SQIVND (reference sequence). V gave up 3 bases and J gave up 0 bases, with 14 bases separating them. The CDR3 length is 16 residues. The CDR3 DNA is TGTGCCAGTAGTATGGGGCCAGGGGAAATGAACACTGAAGCTTTCTTT. Protein: CASSMGPGEMNTEAFF.

J is TRBJ1-1 and V is TRBV5-6; tentatively, D is TRBD1 (5 bases). CDR3 length: 15 amino acids. Germline CDR1 and CDR2: SGHDT and YYEEEE. Deletions cut 0 bases from V and 0 bases from J, with 9 bases between. CDR3 sequence (DNA): TGTGCCAGCAGCTTGGGGGGGTTCCTGAACACTGAAGCTTTCTTT. As protein: CASSLGGFLNTEAFF.

The chain recombines TRBV28 with TRBJ1-2; D not certain. The CDR3 consists of 12 residues. V dropped 4 bases and J dropped 4 bases, with 7 bases sitting between them. Germline V gene data show CDR1 as MDHEN and CDR2 as SYDVKM. This CDR3 reads CASSSGPYGYTF. CDR3 in DNA: TGTGCCAGCAGTTCCGGTCCCTATGGCTACACCTTC.

A single count supports this clone. The chain couples TRBV19 to TRBJ1-3; possibly TRBD1 for D (5 bases). Germline assignment: CDR1 LNHDA and CDR2 SQIVND (reference sequence). V lost 3 bases and J 0 bases, leaving 15 bases between the germline ends. This CDR3 contains 17 residues. The CDR3 nucleotides read TGTGCCAGTAGTATTCCGGCCGGGACGTCCTCTGGAAACACCATATATTTT. The encoded protein is CASSIPAGTSSGNTIYF. The full variable domain, with the rest looked up from reference TRBV19 and TRBJ1-3, is DGGITQSPKYLFRKEGQNVTLSCEQNLNHDAMYWYRQDPGQGLRLIYYSQIVNDFQKGDIAEGYSVSREKKESFPLTVTSAQKNPTAFYLCASSIPAGTSSGNTIYFGEGSWLTVV.

The J gene is TRBJ2-2, the V gene TRBV6-1, with 11 bases fitting TRBD2. This CDR3 comprises 15 residues. CDR1 is MNHNS and CDR2 is SASEGT in the germline V gene. V trimming: 3 bases; J trimming: 6 bases; junction bases outside the gene matches: 3. CDR3 coding DNA: TGTGCCAGCAGTGAGCCGGGACTAGCGGCCGGGGAGCTGTTTTTT. This gives the protein CASSEPGLAAGELFF.

Written as DNA, the CDR3 is TGTGCTACACGAACTGGGAGCTCTGGGGCCAACGTCCTGACTTTC. Translated, it gives CATRTGSSGANVLTF. This sequence joins TRBV28 and TRBJ2-6; D perhaps matches TRBD2 (5 bases). CDR3 length equals 15 residues. Germline loops: CDR1 MDHEN, CDR2 SYDVKM.